The T cell receptor beta chain under discussion was sequenced for a study of cytotoxic CD8 clonotypes in ibrutinib-treated CLL. Across the whole study: Partial response was seen in roughly 24 patients and complete response in 2; after median around six years, about 14 stayed remitted, about 12 progressed. Response samples followed a median around 11 months of treatment, range 6 to 36. Study conclusions and caveats: Baseline clonality, above age-matched healthy donor levels, tracked circulating CD8+ T-cell counts. Clonality showed a rise at ibrutinib response that reversed toward baseline at progression.

Sequencing used immunoSEQ multiplex PCR; TCRdb keeps in-frame clones, though not all of them. The table shows under 300,000 clones, with 60% to 75% occurring only once. As for this clone: Antigen: not known.

The CDR3 is 13 residues long. Trimming stripped 5 bases from V and 4 bases from J, with 9 bases between. Germline loops: CDR1 MNHEY, CDR2 SVGAGI. This chain joins TRBV6-5 and TRBJ2-1; TRBD2 is a possible D gene (5 bases). Sequenced material: PBMCs, taken after 24 months of ibrutinib treatment. The receptor comes from a human donor with chronic lymphocytic leukemia. CDR3 protein: CASSLTGYNEQFF. The CDR3 DNA is TGTGCCAGCAGTCTAACGGGGTACAATGAGCAGTTCTTC.